This entry lists 22 T cell receptor beta chains sequenced from one sample in a study of beta chain features in type 1 diabetes (dated by TCRdb to 2016 to 2019). The protocol used for the library was the immunoSEQ multiplex PCR assay. All of the isolated RNA was reverse transcribed with the High Capacity cDNA Reverse Transcription Kit, so expressed TCRB transcripts were sequenced. This immuneACCESS table, as held by TCRdb, lists in-frame sequences with V and J called but not all clones. Of the missing ones, under half trace to an unresolved V gene in checked studies; the others have no known cause. The sample data list 900,000 or so clones, and 15% to 20% of these were observed just once. The biggest ten clones account for 0.02% to 0.025% of the sample. Input material: naive CD4+ T cells from blood. This specimen's cell subset or site label, interpreted: true naive CD4+ T cells. All receptors derive from a woman under 30 in good health.

This clone has only a few counts. The V call is TRBV7-9, the J call TRBJ2-2, with 7 bases aligning to TRBD1. V shed 3 bases, J shed 4 bases, and the junction held 8 bases outside the gene matches. CDR1 is SEHNR, CDR2 FQNEAQ, per germline (reference sequence). CDR3 size: 16 residues. CDR3 DNA sequence: TGTGCCAGCAGCTTCCCCGACAGGGTGGGCACCGGGGAGCTGTTTTTT. Translating it yields CASSFPDRVGTGELFF.

This clone was observed once. The rearrangement uses TRBV19 and TRBJ2-7, with 7 bases matching TRBD2. The CDR3 runs to 14 residues. The ends lost 3 bases at V and 2 bases at J; junction bases unmatched: 4. From germline, CDR1 is LNHDA and CDR2 SQIVND (reference sequence). The CDR3 DNA is TGTGCCAGTAGTATCGGCGGGAGCACCTACGAGCAGTACTTC. Translated: CASSIGGSTYEQYF.

This clone came up a few times. This chain connects TRBV7-3 to TRBJ2-1; D might be TRBD2 (6 bases). This CDR3 region has 15 residues. The V gene lost 2 bases and the J gene lost 2 bases, with 10 bases spanning the gap. Germline CDR1 reads SGHTA; CDR2 reads FQGTGA. The CDR3 here is CASSLVGGTYNEQFF. CDR3 coding DNA: TGTGCCAGCAGCTTAGTGGGAGGTACCTACAATGAGCAGTTCTTC.

As for this clone: The same CDR3 can be traced to other DNA sequences in this sample. V is TRBV5-1 and J is TRBJ2-7, with a tentative D call TRBD2 (5 bases). Trimming shortened V by 1 base and J by 3 bases, and 8 bases separated the two germline ends. The CDR3 runs to 13 residues. Germline lookup yields CDR1 SGHRS and CDR2 YFSETQ. In DNA form, the CDR3 reads TGCGCCAGCAGCTTGCTAGGGAGCTACGAGCAGTACTTC. This codes for CASSLLGSYEQYF.

This clone was seen a few times. The chain combines TRBV14 with TRBJ1-3; D is uncertain. V was cut by 4 bases and J by 7 bases, with 8 bases left in between. Germline assignment: CDR1 SGHDN and CDR2 FVKESK. This CDR3 has 12 residues. The CDR3 spells CASSLRENTIYF. The CDR3, as DNA: TGTGCCAGCAGCCTGAGGGAGAACACCATATATTTT.

The chain is built from TRBV7-9 and TRBJ1-4; 10 nucleotides match TRBD1. V dropped 5 bases and J dropped 2; count of bases not matched to a gene: 5. Germline V gene sequence: CDR1 SEHNR, CDR2 FQNEAQ (reference sequence). The CDR3 length is 16 residues. The CDR3 reads CASSVGTGATNEKLFF. The CDR3 coding sequence is TGTGCCAGCAGCGTCGGGACAGGGGCTACTAATGAAAAACTGTTTTTT.

This clone was picked up a small number of times. The rearrangement uses TRBV19 and TRBJ1-3; perhaps TRBD1 as D (5 bases). The germline CDR1 and CDR2 sequences are LNHDA and SQIVND (reference sequence). Trimming took off 10 bases at V and 2 bases at J, with 12 bases between the two ends. The CDR3 consists of 13 residues. DNA for the CDR3: TGTGCCACCACTCCGGGACCTGGAAACACCATATATTTT. It codes for CATTPGPGNTIYF.

The chain links TRBV7-3 to TRBJ2-7; TRBD1 aligns across 9 bases. Germline assignment: CDR1 SGHTA and CDR2 FQGTGA. The CDR3 contains 14 residues. V shed 2 bases and J 6 bases; nucleotides not matched to a gene: 5. DNA for the CDR3: TGTGCCAGCAGCTTAGGGACAGGGCTAGGCGAGCAGTACTTC. This encodes CASSLGTGLGEQYF.

Only a few counts were recorded for this clone. The genes are TRBV4-3 and TRBJ2-3; 7 nucleotides match TRBD2. Germline CDR1 LGHNA, CDR2 YSLEER. CDR3 length: 16 residues. Trimming cost V 0 bases and J 8 bases; bases outside gene matches: 11. The CDR3 loop reads CASSQEVGVKRGTQYF. For the CDR3, the DNA is TGCGCCAGCAGCCAAGAAGTCGGGGTAAAGCGGGGTACGCAGTATTTT.

This clone appeared a few times. The chain links TRBV10-3 to TRBJ2-2; D possibly corresponds to TRBD2 (6 bases). Germline-derived CDR1 and CDR2 are ENHRY and SYGVKD. Trimming pared 7 bases from V and 2 bases from J, leaving 11 bases between. There are 14 residues in the CDR3. CDR3 bases: TGTGCCATCACTCGCGGGACCAACACCGGGGAGCTGTTTTTT. This gives the protein CAITRGTNTGELFF.

This clone was observed a few times. V and J are TRBV4-2 and TRBJ2-5, with D perhaps assigned TRBD1 or TRBD2 (5 bases each). V was shortened by 1 base and J by 4 bases, with 13 bases between the two germline ends. The CDR3 sequence is 15 residues long. The germline V gene encodes CDR1 LGHNA and CDR2 YNFKEQ. The CDR3, as DNA: TGTGCCAGCAGCCAAGTTTCAGGGAGAGTAGAGACCCAGTACTTC. The encoded protein is CASSQVSGRVETQYF.

V is TRBV4-3 and J is TRBJ2-2, with D perhaps matching TRBD1 (6 bases). Germline CDR1 and CDR2: LGHNA and YSLEER. V was trimmed by 4 bases and J by 4 bases, leaving 10 bases between them. The CDR3 is 14 residues long. The CDR3: CASSPGQATGELFF. The CDR3 DNA reads TGCGCCAGCAGCCCGGGACAAGCCACCGGGGAGCTGTTTTTT.

This clone occurred a few times. The chain has TRBV18 and TRBJ1-5; D is unclear. Trimming removed 4 bases at V and 7 bases at J, with 11 bases between. The CDR3 spans 13 residues. CDR1 is KGHSH, CDR2 LQKENI, per germline. The CDR3 region has the DNA TGTGCCAGCTCACGTAACAGTGACCAGCCCCAGCATTTT. The encoded protein is CASSRNSDQPQHF. Together with reference TRBV18 and TRBJ1-5, the CDR3 gives the full variable domain: NAGVMQNPRHLVRRRGQEARLRCSPMKGHSHVYWYRQLPEEGLKFMVYLQKENIIDESGMPKERFSAEFPKEGPSILRIQQVVRGDSAAYFCASSRNSDQPQHFGDGTRLSIL.

This clone was observed a handful of times. The gene calls are TRBV15 and TRBJ2-5; the match to TRBD1 covers 7 bases. CDR3 length equals 15 residues. V gave up 3 bases and J gave up 2 bases; unmatched junction bases: 6. Germline loops: CDR1 LNHNV, CDR2 YYDKDF (reference sequence). The CDR3 region is CATSRKRQGQETQYF. CDR3 nucleotide sequence: TGTGCCACCAGCAGGAAAAGACAGGGACAAGAGACCCAGTACTTC. Full variable domain (remainder filled in from reference TRBV15 and TRBJ2-5): DAMVIQNPRYQVTQFGKPVTLSCSQTLNHNVMYWYQQKSSQAPKLLFHYYDKDFNNEADTPDNFQSRRPNTSFCFLDIRSPGLGDTAMYLCATSRKRQGQETQYFGPGTRLLVL.

V gene TRBV21-1 combines with J gene TRBJ2-7; the D call TRBD2 from the table was never checked on the DNA. TRBV21-1 is marked as a pseudogene. CDR3 size: 17 residues. The CDR3 nucleotides read TGTGCCAGCAGCAAAGTGTGGTCTAGCGGGAGTTCCTACGAGCAGTACTTC. It encodes CASSKVWSSGSSYEQYF.

This clone was seen more than once but under ten times. This CDR3 is CASSGSGGIAGANVLTF. In DNA form, the CDR3 reads TGTGCCAGCAGTGGGAGTGGAGGGATCGCTGGGGCCAACGTCCTGACTTTC. The chain recombines TRBV2 with TRBJ2-6; D may be TRBD2 (6 bases). The CDR3 length is 17 residues. Trimming removed 4 bases at V and 2 bases at J, with 15 bases between. Per the germline V gene, CDR1 is SNHLY and CDR2 is FYNNEI. Supplemented by reference TRBV2 and TRBJ2-6, the full variable domain reads EPEVTQTPSHQVTQMGQEVILRCVPISNHLYFYWYRQILGQKVEFLVSFYNNEISEKSEIFDDQFSVERPDGSNFTLKIRSTKLEDSAMYFCASSGSGGIAGANVLTFGAGSRLTVL.

Turning to this clone: The same CDR3 is also encoded by other DNA sequences in this sample. This chain uses TRBV7-2 with TRBJ2-7; D possibly corresponds to TRBD2 (5 bases). Germline lookup yields CDR1 SGHTA and CDR2 FQGNSA. V lost 1 base and J lost 1, with 8 bases in between. This CDR3 has 14 residues. Here the CDR3 reads CASSLGRGSYEQYF. The DNA for the CDR3 is TGTGCCAGCAGCTTAGGTCGAGGGTCCTACGAGCAGTACTTC.

There are a few counts of this clone. V and J are TRBV5-4 and TRBJ2-1; possibly TRBD1 or TRBD2 for D (6 bases each). This CDR3 is built from 14 residues. With 6 bases removed from V and 6 bases from J, the gap between germline ends came to 16 bases. The germline gives CDR1 SGHNT, CDR2 YYREEE (reference sequence). CDR3 nucleotide sequence: TGTGCCAGCAAGCAGGGGTTGGAGGGCAATGAGCAGTTCTTC. It codes for CASKQGLEGNEQFF.

This clone was seen only a few times. The chain recombines TRBV7-6 with TRBJ2-1; TRBD2 aligns across 13 bases. The CDR3 totals 21 residues. V shed 5 bases and J 3 bases; nucleotides not matched to a gene: 19. Germline assignment: CDR1 SGHVS and CDR2 FNYEAQ. In nucleotides, the CDR3 is TGTGCCAGCAGCCTCCCCACCGGGACTAGCGGGAACTTACATAACTACAATGAGCAGTTCTTC. Encoded protein: CASSLPTGTSGNLHNYNEQFF.

This clone appeared a few times. The V and J genes are TRBV7-3 and TRBJ2-1, with D perhaps TRBD2 (5 bases). There are 15 residues in the CDR3. The V end lost 4 bases, the J end lost 2 bases, and 12 bases lay between the germline ends. The germline V gene has CDR1 SGHTA and CDR2 FQGTGA. This CDR3 is CASSSDSSPYNEQFF. The DNA for the CDR3 is TGTGCCAGCAGCTCGGACTCCTCACCCTACAATGAGCAGTTCTTC.

This clone was observed a handful of times. The rearrangement links TRBV28 to TRBJ2-3; D may correspond to TRBD1 or TRBD2 (5 bases each). Germline V gives CDR1 MDHEN, CDR2 SYDVKM. V was cut by 4 bases and J by 8 bases, with 19 bases left in between. The CDR3 consists of 15 residues. The CDR3 sequence: CASSSPSWGTGTQYF. The CDR3 region has the DNA TGTGCCAGCAGTTCCCCCTCTTGGGGGACGGGTACGCAGTATTTT.

The genes are TRBV5-1 and TRBJ2-7; D is ambiguous. CDR1 and CDR2 from the germline V gene are SGHRS and YFSETQ. The CDR3 is made up of 16 amino acids. Between the trimmed V and J ends, which lost 4 bases and 0 bases, there was a span of 17 bases. CDR3 protein: CASSTRQGTSSYEQYF. DNA for the CDR3: TGCGCCAGCAGCACCAGACAAGGAACGAGCTCCTACGAGCAGTACTTC.